The clone carrying this T cell receptor (beta chain) was observed a handful of times. Its antigen is undetermined. The sample originates from a study of identical twins. General observations from the study: For monozygotic twins, models underestimated out-of-frame TCR alpha sharing. Twin pairs had excess sharing that was weaker in beta out-of-frame sequences.

Germline lookup yields CDR1 MGHDK and CDR2 SYGVNS. The CDR3 runs to 11 residues. Trimming removed 6 bases from V and 7 bases from J; junction bases left unmatched: 1. Unique molecular identifiers were in the cDNA, with template-switch universal primer binding. TCRdb used MiXCR to reprocess the 5' RACE reads, holding one entry per CDR3 protein. The sample lists about 460,000 distinct CDR3 sequences, 14% occurring once. The same sample was also used in a study of yellow fever vaccine responses in identical twins. As reported in that work: The T cell response to vaccination in identical twins was reportedly partly convergent and partly personalized.

What was sequenced was CD4+ T cells sorted from blood. The chain has TRBV25-1 and TRBJ1-1; TRBD1 matches 8 bases. This receptor was identified in a woman younger than 30 in good health. The CDR3 spells CASRDRGEAFF. Written as DNA, the CDR3 is TGTGCCAGCAGAGACAGGGGTGAAGCTTTCTTT.